This T cell receptor (beta chain) is from a study of T cells in Graves' hyperthyroidism and ophthalmopathy (dated by TCRdb to about 2019). A note on the overall study: To identify distinguishing TCR V-J signatures, a discovery cohort of around 100 patients was used, comprising 43 with Graves' ophthalmopathy and 55 to 65 with stable Graves' hyperthyroidism. Prospective prediction of ophthalmopathy was tested in an independent validation cohort of 18 to 20 hyperthyroidism patients and around 16 patients who later progressed to ophthalmopathy. The roughly 94 discovery patients were randomly split 7:3 into training and test sets. In addition, the study compared T-cell repertoires in thyroid tissue and in blood from a handful of Graves' hyperthyroidism patients. After sampling, hyperthyroidism patients received methimazole starting at 30 mg daily, and ophthalmopathy patients received high-dose intravenous methylprednisolone. The paper describes TCR Vbeta CDR3 sequencing of fewer than 150 peripheral blood samples, made up of 43 ophthalmopathy patients, over 70 hyperthyroidism patients and 17 progressor patients.

The TCR beta CDR3 regions were amplified from RNA transcripts. The first round of RT-PCR for the TCR CDR3 was performed with the HTBI primer set and the Qiagen OneStep RT-PCR kit. The libraries were constructed in a second round of multiplex PCR and then size-selected and purified. The libraries were sequenced on an Illumina HiSeq2000 using paired-end 100 bp reads. As for the authors' bioinformatics: SOAPnuke was used to process the raw data, with reads discarded if the reads contained adapters or uncalled bases, had a mean Phred below 15, or lacked an exact constant-primer or identifier match. High-quality paired reads were merged using COPE v1.2.5, and each unique nucleotide sequence was defined as a clonotype. MiTCR v1.1 was used to align the clonotypes against IMGT TRBV, TRBD and TRBJ reference segments. Analysis was restricted to V-J combinations with a frequency above 0.0001, which covered 98% to 99.2% of repertoires. A TCS score was defined as the ratio between F50 (clonal expansion) and ExV (chaos), using BLOSUM62-based TCRdist between CDR3 peptides within each V-J. Welch's t-statistics and random forest reduced fewer than 550 V-J features to 13, which were used in a naive Bayes classifier (R e1071). The Morisita-Horn index was used to measure how similar the thyroid and blood repertoires were. TCRdb reworked the public reads: Q25 trimming with fastp, MiXCR clone assembly, productive beta chains retained. Each CDR3 protein appears once, grouped with its most common genes and DNA. The V and J calls and clone size are TCRdb's, not the authors'. Within this sample are about 570,000 distinct CDR3 sequences, with 35% to 55% of them counted one time only. The ten largest clones add up to 15% to 20% of the sample.

Per the germline V gene, SGHRS is the CDR1 and YFSETQ is the CDR2. The CDR3, cysteine through phenylalanine, is 16 amino acids long. Only the CDR3 portion is preserved as DNA: 48 bases, with reading frame beginning at the first base. The research as a whole found: No statistical method was used to set the sample size in advance, and investigators knew the group allocation. Most expanded thyroid clonotypes (frequency above 0.001) were also found in blood, which suggests that blood repertoires may mirror thyroid immune responses. In validation, the model predicted progression to ophthalmopathy with around 71% sensitivity and roughly 75% specificity, a median of about 6 months before onset. A model built on a 13 V-J signature distinguished ophthalmopathy from stable hyperthyroidism, reaching around 87% sensitivity and around 81% specificity in cross-validation and 80%/75% in testing.

Exclusion was applied to patients with uncontrolled infections, other autoimmune diseases, pregnancy or lactation. Diagnoses were established on the basis of clinical symptoms, serum thyroxine and TRAb, thyroid ultrasound, and orbital computed tomography. Trizol reagent was used to extract total RNA, and RNA quality was then checked on an Agilent 2100 Bioanalyzer. In regard to this clonotype: Its recognized antigen is unknown. Its ends do not fully match the called genes, so a read error is possible.

The rearrangement joined TRBV5-1 to TRBJ1-2; matching of 5 bases hints at TRBD1 as the D gene. The sequencing sample was made of peripheral blood or thyroid tissue (not recorded which). The TCR was taken from an adult woman with Graves' disease, either hyperthyroidism or ophthalmopathy (not recorded which). The CDR3 is CASCLEDGGDDYVYTF. The DNA sequence is TGCGCCAGCTGCTTGGAGGACGGCGGGGACGACTATGTCTACACCTTC.